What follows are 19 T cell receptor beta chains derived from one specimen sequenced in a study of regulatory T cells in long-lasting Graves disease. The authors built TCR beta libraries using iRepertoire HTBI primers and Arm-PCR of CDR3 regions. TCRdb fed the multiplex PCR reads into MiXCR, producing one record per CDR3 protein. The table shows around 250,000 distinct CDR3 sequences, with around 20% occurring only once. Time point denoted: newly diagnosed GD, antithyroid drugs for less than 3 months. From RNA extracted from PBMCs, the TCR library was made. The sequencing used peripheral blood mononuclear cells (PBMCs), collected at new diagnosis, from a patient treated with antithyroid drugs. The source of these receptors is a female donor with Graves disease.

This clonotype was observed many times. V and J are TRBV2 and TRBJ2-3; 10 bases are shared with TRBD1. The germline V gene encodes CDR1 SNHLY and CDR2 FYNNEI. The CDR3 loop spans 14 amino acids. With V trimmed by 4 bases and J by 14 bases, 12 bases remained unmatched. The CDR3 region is CASSGGQGWLSPYF. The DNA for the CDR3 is TGTGCCAGCAGTGGGGGACAGGGGTGGCTGTCGCCGTATTTT.

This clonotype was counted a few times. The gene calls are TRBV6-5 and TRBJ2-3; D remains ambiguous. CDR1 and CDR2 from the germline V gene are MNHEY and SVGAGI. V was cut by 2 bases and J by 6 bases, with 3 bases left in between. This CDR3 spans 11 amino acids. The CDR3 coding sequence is TGTGCCAGCAGTTACGGGGATACGCAGTATTTT. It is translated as CASSYGDTQYF.

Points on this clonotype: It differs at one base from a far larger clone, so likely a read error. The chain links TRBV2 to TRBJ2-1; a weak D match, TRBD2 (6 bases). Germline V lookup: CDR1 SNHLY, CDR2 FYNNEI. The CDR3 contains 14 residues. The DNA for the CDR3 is TGTGCCATCAGTGAGTCGGAGGGCCACACTGAGCAGTTCTTC. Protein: CAISESEGHTEQFF.

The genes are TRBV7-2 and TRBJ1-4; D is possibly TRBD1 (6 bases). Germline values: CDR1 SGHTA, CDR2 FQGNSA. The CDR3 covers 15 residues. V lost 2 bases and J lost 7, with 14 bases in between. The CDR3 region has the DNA TGTGCCAGCAGCTTAACGACCGGGGGCGGTGAAAAACTGTTTTTT. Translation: CASSLTTGGGEKLFF. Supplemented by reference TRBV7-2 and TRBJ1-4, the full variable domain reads GAGVSQSPSNKVTEKGKDVELRCDPISGHTALYWYRQSLGQGLEFLIYFQGNSAPDKSGLPSDRFSAERTGGSVSTLTIQRTQQEDSAVYLCASSLTTGGGEKLFFGSGTQLSVL.

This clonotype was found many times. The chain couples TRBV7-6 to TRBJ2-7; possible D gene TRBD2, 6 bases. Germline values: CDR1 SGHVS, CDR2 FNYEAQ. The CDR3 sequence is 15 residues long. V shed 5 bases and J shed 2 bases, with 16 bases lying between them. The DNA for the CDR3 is TGTGCCAGCAGCGATTGGAGGGTGAGGGCCTACGAGCAGTACTTC. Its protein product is CASSDWRVRAYEQYF. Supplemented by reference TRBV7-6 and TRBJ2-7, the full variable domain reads GAGVSQSPRYKVTKRGQDVALRCDPISGHVSLYWYRQALGQGPEFLTYFNYEAQQDKSGLPNDRFSAERPEGSISTLTIQRTEQRDSAMYRCASSDWRVRAYEQYFGPGTRLTVT.

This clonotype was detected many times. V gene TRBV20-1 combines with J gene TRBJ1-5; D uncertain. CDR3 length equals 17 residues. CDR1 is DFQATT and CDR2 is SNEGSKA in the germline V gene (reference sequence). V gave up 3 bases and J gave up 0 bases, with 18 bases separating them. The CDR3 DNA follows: TGCAGTGCTAGTGGCGGGGATGATAGCAATAGCAATCAGCCCCAGCATTTT. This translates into CSASGGDDSNSNQPQHF.

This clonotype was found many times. The CDR3 loop reads CASARTSHEQFF. CDR3 bases: TGTGCCAGCGCCCGGACTAGCCATGAGCAGTTCTTC. The chain couples TRBV6-1 to TRBJ2-1, with 8 nucleotides matching TRBD2. The V segment lost 8 bases and the J segment 8 bases; nucleotides outside the gene matches: 5. From germline, CDR1 is MNHNS and CDR2 SASEGT. The CDR3 consists of 12 residues.

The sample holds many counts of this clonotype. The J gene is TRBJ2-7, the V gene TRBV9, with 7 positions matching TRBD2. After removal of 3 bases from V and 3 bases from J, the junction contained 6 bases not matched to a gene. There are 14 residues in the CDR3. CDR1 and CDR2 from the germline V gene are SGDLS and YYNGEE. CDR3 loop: CASSAGLLFYEQYF. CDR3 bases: TGTGCCAGCAGCGCGGGACTATTATTCTACGAGCAGTACTTC.

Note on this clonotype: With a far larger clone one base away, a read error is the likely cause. The chain's CDR3 is CASSLGTGGNEQFF. For the CDR3, the DNA is TGTGCCAGCAGCTTAGGGACAGGGGGCAATGAGCAGTTCTTC. The J gene is TRBJ2-1, the V gene TRBV11-2, with 10 bases identical to TRBD1. Germline V gene data show CDR1 as SGHAT and CDR2 as FQNNGV. CDR3 length: 14 amino acids. V shed 1 base, J shed 6 bases, and the junction held 0 bases outside the gene matches.

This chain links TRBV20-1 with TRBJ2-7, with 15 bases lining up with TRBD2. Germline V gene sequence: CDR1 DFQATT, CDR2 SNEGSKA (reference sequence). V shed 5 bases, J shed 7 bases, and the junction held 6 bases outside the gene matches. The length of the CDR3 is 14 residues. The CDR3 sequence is CSAGPGTSGREQYF. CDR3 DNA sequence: TGCAGTGCTGGACCAGGGACTAGCGGGAGGGAGCAGTACTTC.

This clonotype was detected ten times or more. Here the CDR3 DNA reads TGCAGCGTCTGGGGGCCATCTCCGAACTCTAGCACAGATACGCAGTATTTT. Translation gives CSVWGPSPNSSTDTQYF. The chain recombines TRBV29-1 with TRBJ2-3; TRBD1 might be the D (6 bases). CDR1 is SQVTM, CDR2 ANQGSEA, per germline. The V gene lost 6 bases and the J gene lost 0 bases, with 22 bases spanning the gap. This CDR3 region has 17 residues.

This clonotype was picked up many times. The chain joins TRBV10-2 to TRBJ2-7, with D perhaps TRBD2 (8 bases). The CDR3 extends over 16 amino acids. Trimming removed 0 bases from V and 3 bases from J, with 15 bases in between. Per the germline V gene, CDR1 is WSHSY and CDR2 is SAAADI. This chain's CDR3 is CASSESRGTRFYEQYF. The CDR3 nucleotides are TGCGCCAGCAGTGAGTCCAGGGGGACTAGATTCTACGAGCAGTACTTC.

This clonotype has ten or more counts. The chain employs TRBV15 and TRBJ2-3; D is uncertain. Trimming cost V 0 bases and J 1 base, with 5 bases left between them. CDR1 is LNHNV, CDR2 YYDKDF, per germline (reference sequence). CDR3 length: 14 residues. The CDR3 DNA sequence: TGTGCCACCAGCAGAGAAACCCGCACAGATACGCAGTATTTT. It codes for CATSRETRTDTQYF.

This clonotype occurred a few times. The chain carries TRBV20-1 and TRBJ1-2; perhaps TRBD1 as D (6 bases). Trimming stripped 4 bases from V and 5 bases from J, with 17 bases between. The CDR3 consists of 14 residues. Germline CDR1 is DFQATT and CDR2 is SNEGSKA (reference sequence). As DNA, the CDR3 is TGCAGTGCTAAACCACAAGGAGGGGGATATGGCTACACCTTC. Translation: CSAKPQGGGYGYTF.

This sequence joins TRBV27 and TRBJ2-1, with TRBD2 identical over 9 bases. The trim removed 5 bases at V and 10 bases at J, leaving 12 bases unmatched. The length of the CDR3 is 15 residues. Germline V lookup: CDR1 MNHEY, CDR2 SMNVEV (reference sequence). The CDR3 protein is CASSPRASGVGEQFF. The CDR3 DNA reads TGTGCCAGCAGTCCACGGGCTAGCGGGGTGGGGGAGCAGTTCTTC.

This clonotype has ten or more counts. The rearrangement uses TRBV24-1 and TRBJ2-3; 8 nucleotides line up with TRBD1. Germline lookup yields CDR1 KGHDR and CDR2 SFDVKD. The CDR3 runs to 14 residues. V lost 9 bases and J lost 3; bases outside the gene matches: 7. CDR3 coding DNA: TGTGCCACCCGTCGGACAGGGTCGACAGATACGCAGTATTTT. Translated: CATRRTGSTDTQYF.

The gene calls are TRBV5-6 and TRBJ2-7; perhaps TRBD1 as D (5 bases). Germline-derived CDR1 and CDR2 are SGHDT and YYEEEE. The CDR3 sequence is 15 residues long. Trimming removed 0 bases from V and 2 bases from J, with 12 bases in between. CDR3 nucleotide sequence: TGTGCCAGCAGCTTGGAAGTCACAGGCCCCTACGAGCAGTACTTC. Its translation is CASSLEVTGPYEQYF.

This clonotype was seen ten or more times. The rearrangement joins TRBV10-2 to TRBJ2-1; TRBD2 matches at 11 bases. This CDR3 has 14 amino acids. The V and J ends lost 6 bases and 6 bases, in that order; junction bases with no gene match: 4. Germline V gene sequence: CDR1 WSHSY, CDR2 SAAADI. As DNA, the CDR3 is TGCGCCAGCAGAATAGCGGGAGGGGTCAATGAGCAGTTCTTC. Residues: CASRIAGGVNEQFF.

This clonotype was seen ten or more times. The chain's CDR3 is CASTSAPGQGNNEQFF. CDR3 bases: TGTGCCAGCACCTCCGCCCCGGGACAGGGGAACAATGAGCAGTTCTTC. This chain links TRBV6-2 or TRBV6-3 with TRBJ2-1; 10 bases match TRBD1. J lost 5 bases, V lost 7 bases, and 11 bases had no gene match. The CDR3 length is 16 residues. The germline V gene encodes CDR1 MNHEY and CDR2 SVGEGT.